This TCR beta chain derives from a study of a mutant IDH1 vaccine in newly diagnosed glioma. The time point denotes: week 23, last vaccination. The vaccine gave 300 ug of a 20-mer mutant IDH1 peptide subcutaneously per dose. This table comes from immunoSEQ multiplex PCR, and its TCRdb copy is limited to in-frame clones, with some not included. The table records 9,000 to 13,000 clones, about nine tenths of them present only once. Concerning this clone: Its target is unknown.

Germline V gene lookup returns CDR1 LNHDA and CDR2 SQIVND (reference sequence). V lost 0 bases and J lost 2, with 7 bases in between. The CDR3 sequence is 14 residues long. This TCR was recovered from a woman aged 40 to 50 with glioma. Some clones in this sample may be carry-over from other donors' samples. Sequenced material: PBMCs, taken from a glioma patient whose treatment included an IDH1 peptide vaccine. The V call is TRBV19, the J call TRBJ1-2; maybe TRBD1 (5 bases). CDR3: CASSIDKGNYGYTF. The CDR3 DNA reads TGTGCCAGTAGTATAGATAAGGGGAACTATGGCTACACCTTC.